The next 27 T cell receptor beta chains were all read from a single sample in a study of cytomegalovirus exposure and HLA in healthy donors. PCR involved 60 Vbeta and 13 Jbeta primers. Measured with immunoSEQ multiplex PCR; TCRdb has only the in-frame clones, and not every one. The table lists roughly 130,000 clones, 75% to 85% of them singletons. The sample comprised PBMCs. Receptors originate from a male donor in good health and CMV-seropositive.

The rearrangement links TRBV10-2 to TRBJ2-7, with D possibly TRBD2 on 6 matching bases. CDR1 is WSHSY, CDR2 SAAADI, per germline. The CDR3 totals 15 residues. Trimming pared 6 bases from V and 1 base from J, leaving 16 bases between. The CDR3 sequence is CASRVGGGASYEQYF. The CDR3, as DNA: TGCGCCAGCAGGGTGGGAGGCGGGGCTTCCTACGAGCAGTACTTC.

This chain links TRBV7-3 with TRBJ1-6; 8 bases are a match to TRBD1. This CDR3 contains 16 residues. Germline values: CDR1 SGHTA, CDR2 FQGTGA. With V trimmed by 3 bases and J by 2 bases, 3 bases remained unmatched. The CDR3 DNA reads TGTGCCAGCAGCTTGCAGGGGGCCGCCTATAATTCACCCCTCCACTTT. It translates to CASSLQGAAYNSPLHF. Complete variable domain (other parts from reference TRBV7-3 and TRBJ1-6): GAGVSQTPSNKVTEKGKYVELRCDPISGHTALYWYRQSLGQGPEFLIYFQGTGAADDSGLPNDRFFAVRPEGSVSTLKIQRTERGDSAVYLCASSLQGAAYNSPLHFGNGTRLTVT.

This clone was seen a handful of times. CDR3 bases: TGCGCCAGCAGCCAAGATTGGGGGACTAGGATCGATGAGCAGTTCTTC. Amino acids: CASSQDWGTRIDEQFF. The rearrangement joins TRBV4-1 to TRBJ2-1; 8 bases are shared with TRBD2. This CDR3 has 16 amino acids. With 0 bases clipped from V and 8 bases from J, the junction kept 9 bases outside the gene matches. Looked up from germline, CDR1 is MGHRA and CDR2 is YSYEKL.

In its sample, this clone was seen a few times. V and J are TRBV9 and TRBJ2-3; 9 bases agree with TRBD1. CDR3 length: 15 residues. V dropped 3 bases and J dropped 9; count of bases not matched to a gene: 11. The germline V gene has CDR1 SGDLS and CDR2 YYNGEE. CDR3 sequence: CASSDPGTGIGTQYF. The CDR3 DNA is TGTGCCAGCAGCGACCCCGGGACAGGGATAGGGACGCAGTATTTT.

The V and J genes are TRBV4-3 and TRBJ1-1; D is undetermined. The ends were cut back, 2 bases at V and 3 bases at J, with 10 bases in the middle. This CDR3 has 14 residues. Germline CDR1 LGHNA, CDR2 YSLEER. DNA of the CDR3: TGCGCCAGCAGCCAATCAGCGTCTGACACTGAAGCTTTCTTT. Amino acid sequence: CASSQSASDTEAFF.

The chain couples TRBV14 to TRBJ2-5, with D perhaps matching TRBD2 (6 bases). Germline CDR1 and CDR2: SGHDN and FVKESK. CDR3 length equals 13 residues. Deletions cut 2 bases from V and 7 bases from J, with 11 bases between. In nucleotides, the CDR3 is TGTGCCAGCAGCCAATCGGGGGTTGTGACCCAGTACTTC. Its translation: CASSQSGVVTQYF.

This clone was seen a few times. The chain recombines TRBV5-6 with TRBJ1-6, with D perhaps TRBD1 (5 bases). Germline CDR1 SGHDT, CDR2 YYEEEE. The CDR3 totals 14 residues. V was pared by 2 bases and J by 8 bases, with 11 bases between. The CDR3 DNA follows: TGTGCCAGCAGCTTCCGGGGGAATCATTCACCCCTCCACTTT. Translation gives CASSFRGNHSPLHF.

This sequence joins TRBV28 and TRBJ2-1; 10 positions agree with TRBD2. J gave up 9 bases and V 4 bases, and 12 bases lay outside the gene matches. CDR3 size: 16 residues. CDR1 and CDR2 (germline): MDHEN, SYDVKM. DNA of the CDR3: TGTGCCAGCAGTTCGGGTGGGCTAGCGGGAGCAGGTGAGCAGTTCTTC. This codes for CASSSGGLAGAGEQFF.

A single count supports this clone. The CDR3 nucleotides are TGTGCCACCAGGTATACGACAGGGGACACTGAAGCTTTCTTT. Protein: CATRYTTGDTEAFF. The genes are TRBV15 and TRBJ1-1; 8 bases are shared with TRBD1. This CDR3 contains 14 residues. CDR1 is LNHNV, CDR2 YYDKDF, per germline (reference sequence). Trimming took 6 bases from V and 3 from J; bases not matched to a gene: 6.

The rearrangement links TRBV29-1 to TRBJ2-3, with 10 bases matching TRBD2. Germline values: CDR1 SQVTM, CDR2 ANQGSEA. Trimming removed 7 bases from V and 3 bases from J; junction bases left unmatched: 13. The CDR3 spans 16 residues. CDR3 protein: CSDTRQSGRGTDTQYF. The CDR3 bases are TGCAGCGACACCAGGCAGAGCGGGAGGGGTACAGATACGCAGTATTTT.

This chain joins TRBV18 and TRBJ2-1, with TRBD1 matching over 7 bases. The germline V gene encodes CDR1 KGHSH and CDR2 LQKENI. CDR3 size: 18 residues. J was trimmed by 0 bases and V by 2 bases; bases with no gene match: 10. CDR3 sequence (DNA): TGTGCCAGCTCACCATGGGACAGCTTAAGAAGCTCCTACAATGAGCAGTTCTTC. It codes for CASSPWDSLRSSYNEQFF.

The chain is built from TRBV10-3 and TRBJ1-1; the D gene is possibly TRBD1 (5 bases). This CDR3 is built from 14 residues. Trimming pared 3 bases from V and 5 bases from J, leaving 13 bases between. CDR1 and CDR2 from the germline V gene are ENHRY and SYGVKD. The DNA of the CDR3 is TGTGCCATCAGTGATAGGGGATTTAATACTGAAGCTTTCTTT. Its protein product is CAISDRGFNTEAFF.

The V gene is TRBV4-2, the J gene TRBJ2-7; D uncertain. V lost 1 base to trimming and J lost 5 bases, with 15 bases between them. CDR1 LGHNA and CDR2 YNFKEQ come from the germline V gene. The CDR3 covers 15 residues. The CDR3 nucleotides are TGTGCCAGCAGCCAAGGCAACTTACTTGAAAACGAGCAGTACTTC. Protein sequence: CASSQGNLLENEQYF.

Concerning this clone itself: The same CDR3 is also encoded by other DNA sequences in this sample. J is TRBJ1-2 and V is TRBV29-1; no definite D call. This CDR3 has 8 residues. CDR1 SQVTM and CDR2 ANQGSEA come from the germline V gene. The V gene lost 7 bases and the J gene lost 6 bases, with 3 bases spanning the gap. CDR3 amino acids: CSADGYTF. CDR3 sequence (DNA): TGCAGCGCGGATGGCTACACCTTC.

V and J are TRBV27 and TRBJ2-5; TRBD2 aligns across 12 bases. The J call may be faulty, since TRBJ2-7 better matches the DNA end. The length of the CDR3 is 18 residues. Germline V lookup: CDR1 MNHEY, CDR2 SMNVEV (reference sequence). The CDR3: CASSLWGRSTSGSPEQYF. Written as DNA, the CDR3 is TGTGCCAGCAGTTTATGGGGACGGTCGACTAGCGGGAGCCCCGAGCAGTACTTC.

This chain uses TRBV4-3 with TRBJ2-3, with a possible D match to TRBD1 (6 bases). The V end lost 0 bases, the J end lost 5 bases, and 12 bases lay between the germline ends. Germline CDR1 reads LGHNA; CDR2 reads YSLEER. The CDR3 has 15 amino acids. CDR3 in amino acids: CASSQDAGVQDTQYF. The DNA for the CDR3 is TGCGCCAGCAGCCAAGATGCAGGGGTTCAAGATACGCAGTATTTT.

This clone has just a few counts. The J gene is TRBJ2-5, the V gene TRBV28; D perhaps matches TRBD2 (5 bases). Trimming stripped 2 bases from V and 1 base from J, with 8 bases between. The CDR3 loop spans 14 amino acids. Germline-derived CDR1 and CDR2 are MDHEN and SYDVKM. The CDR3 is CASSLRGFQETQYF. Written as DNA, the CDR3 is TGTGCCAGCAGTTTAAGAGGGTTCCAAGAGACCCAGTACTTC.

The CDR3 here is CASSFKTGPTDTQYF. As DNA, the CDR3 is TGCGCCAGCAGCTTCAAGACAGGGCCCACAGATACGCAGTATTTT. V gene TRBV5-1 combines with J gene TRBJ2-3; 7 nucleotides agree with TRBD1. With V trimmed by 2 bases and J by 2 bases, 5 bases remained unmatched. Germline values: CDR1 SGHRS, CDR2 YFSETQ. The CDR3 is made up of 15 amino acids.

This rearrangement joins TRBV6-6 to TRBJ1-1; D uncertain. The V gene's germline CDR1 is MNHNY and CDR2 SVGAGI (reference sequence). The V gene lost 4 bases and the J gene lost 0 bases, with 15 bases spanning the gap. CDR3 length: 16 amino acids. CDR3 loop: CASSFPTVPMNTEAFF. The CDR3 coding sequence is TGTGCCAGCAGTTTCCCCACAGTACCCATGAACACTGAAGCTTTCTTT.

V gene TRBV6-6 combines with J gene TRBJ2-7; 9 bases line up with TRBD1. The CDR3 is made up of 15 amino acids. Germline CDR1 and CDR2: MNHNY and SVGAGI (reference sequence). Trimming cost V 6 bases and J 3 bases; bases outside gene matches: 9. DNA for the CDR3: TGTGCCAGCAGAACAGCGGGACAGGGTCGCTACGAGCAGTACTTC. It yields the protein CASRTAGQGRYEQYF.

The gene calls are TRBV28 and TRBJ2-7, with a possible D match to TRBD1 (6 bases). This CDR3 is built from 12 residues. In germline, CDR1 is MDHEN, CDR2 SYDVKM. Trimming removed 8 bases from V and 0 bases from J, with 8 bases in between. The CDR3 DNA sequence: TGTGCCAGCGGGACAATCTCCTACGAGCAGTACTTC. Protein sequence: CASGTISYEQYF. Full variable domain (missing parts from reference TRBV28 and TRBJ2-7): DVKVTQSSRYLVKRTGEKVFLECVQDMDHENMFWYRQDPGLGLRLIYFSYDVKMKEKGDIPEGYSVSREKKERFSLILESASTNQTSMYLCASGTISYEQYFGPGTRLTVT.

The genes are TRBV4-1 and TRBJ2-7, with 8 bases matching TRBD1. Trimming at V came to 2 bases and at J to 3 bases, leaving 9 bases not matched to a gene. This CDR3 comprises 16 residues. Germline V CDR1 and CDR2: MGHRA, YSYEKL. CDR3 bases: TGCGCCAGCAGCCAACGAGTGCAGGGGGCGGACTACGAGCAGTACTTC. Amino acid sequence: CASSQRVQGADYEQYF.

The chain is built from TRBV28 and TRBJ2-7; no clear D. Trimming cost V 2 bases and J 2 bases, with 13 bases left between them. CDR3 size: 15 residues. Germline V gene data show CDR1 as MDHEN and CDR2 as SYDVKM. In nucleotides, the CDR3 is TGTGCCAGCAGTTTAAGGCGGTTGCCAGCCTACGAGCAGTACTTC. Amino acids: CASSLRRLPAYEQYF.

This chain uses TRBV19 with TRBJ2-3, with a tentative D call TRBD2 (6 bases). Trimming stripped 4 bases from V and 8 bases from J, with 13 bases between. The CDR3 contains 13 residues. The V gene's germline CDR1 is LNHDA and CDR2 SQIVND (reference sequence). CDR3 DNA: TGTGCCAGTAGTACCGGGACGGGGGTTACGCAGTATTTT. It translates to CASSTGTGVTQYF. The whole variable domain, remainder taken from reference TRBV19 and TRBJ2-3, is DGGITQSPKYLFRKEGQNVTLSCEQNLNHDAMYWYRQDPGQGLRLIYYSQIVNDFQKGDIAEGYSVSREKKESFPLTVTSAQKNPTAFYLCASSTGTGVTQYFGPGTRLTVL.

A few counts support this clone. The chain couples TRBV19 to TRBJ1-2; no definite D call. CDR1 and CDR2 (germline): LNHDA, SQIVND (reference sequence). With 5 bases removed from V and 7 bases from J, the gap between germline ends came to 11 bases. The CDR3 runs to 12 residues. This CDR3 is CASSEGPSGYTF. The CDR3, as DNA: TGTGCCAGTAGTGAGGGCCCCAGTGGCTACACCTTC.

The CDR3 is CASSPRQGTNEKLFF. CDR3 DNA sequence: TGTGCCAGCAGCCCTCGACAGGGCACTAATGAAAAACTGTTTTTT. The V and J genes are TRBV9 and TRBJ1-4, with TRBD1 matching over 7 bases. The CDR3 has 15 amino acids. V shed 4 bases and J 2 bases; nucleotides not matched to a gene: 5. Germline V gene sequence: CDR1 SGDLS, CDR2 YYNGEE.

The rearrangement uses TRBV19 and TRBJ2-7; D perhaps matches TRBD2 (6 bases). In germline, CDR1 is LNHDA, CDR2 SQIVND (reference sequence). The V and J ends lost 5 bases and 0 bases respectively, with 11 bases between them. The length of the CDR3 is 14 residues. The CDR3 loop is CASSQGLYSYEQYF. In DNA form, the CDR3 reads TGTGCCAGTAGTCAGGGACTTTACTCCTACGAGCAGTACTTC.